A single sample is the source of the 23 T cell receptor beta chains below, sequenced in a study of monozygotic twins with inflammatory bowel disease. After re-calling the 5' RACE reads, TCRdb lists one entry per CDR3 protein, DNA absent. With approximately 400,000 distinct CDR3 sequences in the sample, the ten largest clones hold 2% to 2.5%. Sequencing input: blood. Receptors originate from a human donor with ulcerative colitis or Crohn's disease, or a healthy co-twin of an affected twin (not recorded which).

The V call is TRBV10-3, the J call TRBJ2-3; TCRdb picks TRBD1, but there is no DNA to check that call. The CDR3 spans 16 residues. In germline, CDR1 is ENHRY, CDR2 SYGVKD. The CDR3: CAIRGDRGAGTDTQYF.

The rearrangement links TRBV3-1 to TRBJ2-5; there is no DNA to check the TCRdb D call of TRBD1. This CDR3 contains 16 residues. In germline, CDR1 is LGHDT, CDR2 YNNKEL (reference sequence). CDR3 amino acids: CASSQVEGRGQETQYF.

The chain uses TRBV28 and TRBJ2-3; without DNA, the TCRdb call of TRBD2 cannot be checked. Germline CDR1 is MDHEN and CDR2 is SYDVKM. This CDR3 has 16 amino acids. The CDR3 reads CASSLVTSGKTDTQYF. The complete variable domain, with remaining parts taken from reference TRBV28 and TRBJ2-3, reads DVKVTQSSRYLVKRTGEKVFLECVQDMDHENMFWYRQDPGLGLRLIYFSYDVKMKEKGDIPEGYSVSREKKERFSLILESASTNQTSMYLCASSLVTSGKTDTQYFGPGTRLTVL.

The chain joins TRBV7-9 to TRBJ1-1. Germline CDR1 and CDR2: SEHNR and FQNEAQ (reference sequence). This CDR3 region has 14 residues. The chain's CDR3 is CDSSLVGYPTEAFF. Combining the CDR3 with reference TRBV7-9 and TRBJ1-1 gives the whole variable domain DTGVSQNPRHKITKRGQNVTFRCDPISEHNRLYWYRQTLGQGPEFLTYFQNEAQLEKSRLLSDRFSAERPKGSFSTLEIQRTEQGDSAMYLCDSSLVGYPTEAFFGQGTRLTVV.

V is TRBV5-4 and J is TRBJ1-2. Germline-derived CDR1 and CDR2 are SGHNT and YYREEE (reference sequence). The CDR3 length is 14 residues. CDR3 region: CASSYKGESYGYTF.

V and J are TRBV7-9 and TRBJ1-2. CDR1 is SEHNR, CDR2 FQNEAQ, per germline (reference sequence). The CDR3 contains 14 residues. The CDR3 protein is CASSPTGDGYGYTF.

The CDR3 sequence is CASSQEAGGFWETQYF. The chain links TRBV18 to TRBJ2-5; TCRdb returns TRBD1, unconfirmable since there is no DNA. Germline lookup yields CDR1 KGHSH and CDR2 LQKENI. There are 16 residues in the CDR3.

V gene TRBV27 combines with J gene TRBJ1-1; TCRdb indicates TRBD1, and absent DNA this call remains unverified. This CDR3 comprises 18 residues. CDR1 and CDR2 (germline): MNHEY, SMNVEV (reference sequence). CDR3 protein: CASSLSKTGFLGNTEAFF.

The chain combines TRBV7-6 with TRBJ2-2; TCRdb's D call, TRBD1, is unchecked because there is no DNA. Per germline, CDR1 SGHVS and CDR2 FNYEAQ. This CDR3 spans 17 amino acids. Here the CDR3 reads CASSSRTGHANTGELFF.

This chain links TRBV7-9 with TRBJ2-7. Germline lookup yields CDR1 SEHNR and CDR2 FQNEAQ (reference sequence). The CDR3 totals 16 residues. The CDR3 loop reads CASSLVGVAATYEQYF.

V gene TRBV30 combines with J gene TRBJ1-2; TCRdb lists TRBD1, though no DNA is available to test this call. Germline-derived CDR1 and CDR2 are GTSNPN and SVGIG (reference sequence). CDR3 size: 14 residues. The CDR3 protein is CAWTPTGGTYVATF.

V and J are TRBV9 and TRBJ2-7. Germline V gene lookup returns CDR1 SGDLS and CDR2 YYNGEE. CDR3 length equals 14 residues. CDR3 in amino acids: CASSVGFGPYEQYF.

The CDR3 here is CASSQGGGAAGANVLTF. The chain is built from TRBV4-2 and TRBJ2-6; the D call of TRBD1 rests on TCRdb alone, since no DNA is present to check it. The CDR3 extends over 17 amino acids. Looked up from germline, CDR1 is LGHNA and CDR2 is YNFKEQ.

CDR3 loop: CASSLAPLGFGELFF. This rearrangement joins TRBV7-6 to TRBJ2-2. This CDR3 is built from 15 residues. Germline loops: CDR1 SGHVS, CDR2 FNYEAQ.

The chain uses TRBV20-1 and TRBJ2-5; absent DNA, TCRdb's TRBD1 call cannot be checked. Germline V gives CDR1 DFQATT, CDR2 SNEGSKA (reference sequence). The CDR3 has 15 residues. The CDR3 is CSASGGGTRKETQYF.

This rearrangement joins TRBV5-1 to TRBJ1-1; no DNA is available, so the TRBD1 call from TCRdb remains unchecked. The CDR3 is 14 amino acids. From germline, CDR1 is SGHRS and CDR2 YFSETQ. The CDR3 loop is CASKDGQMNTEAFF. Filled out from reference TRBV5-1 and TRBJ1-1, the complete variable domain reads KAGVTQTPRYLIKTRGQQVTLSCSPISGHRSVSWYQQTPGQGLQFLFEYFSETQRNKGNFPGRFSGRQFSNSRSEMNVSTLELGDSALYLCASKDGQMNTEAFFGQGTRLTVV.

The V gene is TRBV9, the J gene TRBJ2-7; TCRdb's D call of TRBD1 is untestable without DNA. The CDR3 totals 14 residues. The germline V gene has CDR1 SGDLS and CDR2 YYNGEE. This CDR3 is CASSVEGGSGEQYF.

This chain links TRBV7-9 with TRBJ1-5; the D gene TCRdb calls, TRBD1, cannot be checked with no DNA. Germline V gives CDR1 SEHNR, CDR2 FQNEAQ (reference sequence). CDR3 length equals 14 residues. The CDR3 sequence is CASSLGQGFQPQHF.

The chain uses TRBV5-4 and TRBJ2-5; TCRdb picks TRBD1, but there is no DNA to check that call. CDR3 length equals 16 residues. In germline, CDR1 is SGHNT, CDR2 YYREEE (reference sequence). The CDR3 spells CASSSGTQRRGETQYF.

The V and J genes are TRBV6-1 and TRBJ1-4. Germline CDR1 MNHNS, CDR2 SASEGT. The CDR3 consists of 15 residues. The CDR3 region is CASSSTAIPREKLFF.

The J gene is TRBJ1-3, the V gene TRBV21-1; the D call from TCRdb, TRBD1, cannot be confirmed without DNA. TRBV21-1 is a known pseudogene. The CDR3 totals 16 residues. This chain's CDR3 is CASSKRTGGVSNTIYF.

CDR3 region: CSAPSAGGLVETQYF. The chain combines TRBV20-1 with TRBJ2-5; with no DNA, the TCRdb D assignment of TRBD2 cannot be verified. The CDR3 runs to 15 residues. Germline CDR1 reads DFQATT; CDR2 reads SNEGSKA (reference sequence).

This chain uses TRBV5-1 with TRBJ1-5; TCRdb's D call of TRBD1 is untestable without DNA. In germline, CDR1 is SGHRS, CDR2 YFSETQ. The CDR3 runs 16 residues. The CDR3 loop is CASSFHPGQGIQPQHF.